One sample yielded the 26 T cell receptor beta chains listed below, sequenced in a study of technical replicates of blood from a few donors (dated by TCRdb to about 2017). Library creation used the immunoSEQ multiplex PCR assay. TCRdb holds this immuneACCESS table with in-frame rearrangements only. Some clones are missing; in checked studies, unresolved V genes explain under half, and the rest has no known cause. This sample holds approximately 88,000 clones; around 94% were observed only once. 0.25% of the sample goes to the ten largest clones. Material: T cells isolated from PBMCs. Source of these receptors: a human donor in good health.

CDR3 bases: TGTGCCAGCAGCCGGGGACAGTCGGTCAATCAGCCCCAGCATTTT. As protein: CASSRGQSVNQPQHF. The chain combines TRBV7-8 with TRBJ1-5; 7 positions agree with TRBD1. V shed 5 bases and J 3 bases; nucleotides not matched to a gene: 7. The CDR3 covers 15 residues. From germline, CDR1 is SGHVS and CDR2 FQNEAQ.

The rearrangement uses TRBV6-5 and TRBJ2-2; D might be TRBD1 (5 bases). The CDR3 loop spans 14 amino acids. The germline V and J ends were trimmed by 5 bases and 6 bases, with 13 bases remaining between them. Germline V gives CDR1 MNHEY, CDR2 SVGAGI. The CDR3 reads CASSEAGIPGELFF. The CDR3, as DNA: TGTGCCAGCAGTGAGGCAGGGATCCCCGGGGAGCTGTTTTTT.

The rearrangement joins TRBV6-5 to TRBJ2-2; D unresolved. V lost 5 bases and J 6 bases, leaving 16 bases between the germline ends. Germline values: CDR1 MNHEY, CDR2 SVGAGI. The CDR3 runs to 15 residues. The DNA for the CDR3 is TGTGCCAGCAGTAAACTCCTAGTATCCCCCGGGGAGCTGTTTTTT. Translation: CASSKLLVSPGELFF.

This chain uses TRBV29-1 with TRBJ2-7; possibly TRBD1 for D (6 bases). Germline lookup yields CDR1 SQVTM and CDR2 ANQGSEA. CDR3 size: 14 residues. V was trimmed by 5 bases and J by 6 bases, leaving 20 bases between them. The CDR3, as DNA: TGCAGCGTTCTCACAGGGTCGCAAATTGGCGAGCAGTACTTC. Protein: CSVLTGSQIGEQYF.

The chain links TRBV27 to TRBJ1-6; 9 nucleotides agree with TRBD1. The CDR3 covers 16 residues. Germline CDR1 reads MNHEY; CDR2 reads SMNVEV (reference sequence). After removal of 3 bases from V and 4 bases from J, the junction contained 4 bases not matched to a gene. CDR3 nucleotide sequence: TGTGCCAGCAGTTTTCTCGGACAGGGGTATAATTCACCCCTCCACTTT. Amino acid sequence: CASSFLGQGYNSPLHF.

The chain combines TRBV9 with TRBJ1-3, with D hard to call. The CDR3 has 14 residues. Trimming left V 4 bases short and J 9 bases short, with 17 bases between. Per the germline V gene, CDR1 is SGDLS and CDR2 is YYNGEE. This CDR3 reads CASSPRTPGGTIYF. As DNA, the CDR3 is TGTGCCAGCAGCCCACGGACCCCGGGAGGCACCATATATTTT. The full variable domain, completed using reference TRBV9 and TRBJ1-3, is DSGVTQTPKHLITATGQRVTLRCSPRSGDLSVYWYQQSLDQGLQFLIQYYNGEERAKGNILERFSAQQFPDLHSELNLSSLELGDSALYFCASSPRTPGGTIYFGEGSWLTVV.

This chain connects TRBV5-8 to TRBJ2-1; D is unclear. Trimming took 4 bases from V and 2 from J, leaving 4 bases between them. The CDR3 is made up of 12 amino acids. Germline V gene data show CDR1 as SGHTS and CDR2 as YDEGEE. CDR3 sequence reads: CASSQTYNEQFF. DNA of the CDR3: TGTGCCAGCAGCCAAACCTACAATGAGCAGTTCTTC. The entire variable domain, with the rest obtained from reference TRBV5-8 and TRBJ2-1, is as follows: EAGVTQSPTHLIKTRGQQATLRCSPISGHTSVYWYQQALGLGLQFLLWYDEGEERNRGNFPPRFSGRQFPNYSSELNVNALELEDSALYLCASSQTYNEQFFGPGTRLTVL.

This clone appeared a single time. The V and J genes are TRBV6-5 and TRBJ2-5; 12 bases fit TRBD2. Germline V lookup: CDR1 MNHEY, CDR2 SVGAGI. Trimming at V came to 6 bases and at J to 1 base, leaving 3 bases not matched to a gene. The CDR3 runs 15 residues. The CDR3 reads CASRGTSGPQETQYF. The CDR3 region has the DNA TGTGCCAGCAGGGGGACTAGCGGGCCCCAAGAGACCCAGTACTTC.

This clone was seen once. This rearrangement joins TRBV19 to TRBJ2-3; D is perhaps TRBD2 (6 bases). Germline lookup yields CDR1 LNHDA and CDR2 SQIVND (reference sequence). The V end was cut by 2 bases, the J end by 2 bases, with 11 bases between. The CDR3 covers 15 residues. DNA of the CDR3: TGTGCCAGTAGTATACGGGAGTCCCACACAGATACGCAGTATTTT. Protein product: CASSIRESHTDTQYF. Full variable domain (outside the CDR3, taken from reference TRBV19 and TRBJ2-3): DGGITQSPKYLFRKEGQNVTLSCEQNLNHDAMYWYRQDPGQGLRLIYYSQIVNDFQKGDIAEGYSVSREKKESFPLTVTSAQKNPTAFYLCASSIRESHTDTQYFGPGTRLTVL.

This chain links TRBV7-2 with TRBJ2-7, with D possibly matching TRBD1 (5 bases). Trimming removed 2 bases from V and 4 bases from J, with 12 bases in between. The CDR3 sequence is 14 residues long. From germline, CDR1 is SGHTA and CDR2 FQGNSA. CDR3 region: CASSLWGQAYEQYF. CDR3 DNA: TGTGCCAGCAGCTTATGGGGCCAGGCATACGAGCAGTACTTC.

The V and J genes are TRBV2 and TRBJ2-5, with D uncertain. Trimming cost V 5 bases and J 4 bases, with 5 bases left between them. The CDR3 is made up of 11 amino acids. CDR1 and CDR2 (germline): SNHLY, FYNNEI. The CDR3 coding sequence is TGTGCCAGCAGTTATATAGAGACCCAGTACTTC. Protein product: CASSYIETQYF.

This clone came up a few times. This sequence joins TRBV28 and TRBJ1-5; D unresolved. V lost 3 bases and J 9 bases, leaving 9 bases between the germline ends. From germline, CDR1 is MDHEN and CDR2 SYDVKM. This CDR3 contains 12 residues. The CDR3 here is CASSFPERPQHF. In DNA form, the CDR3 reads TGTGCCAGCAGTTTTCCGGAGCGGCCCCAGCATTTT. Supplemented by reference TRBV28 and TRBJ1-5, the full variable domain reads DVKVTQSSRYLVKRTGEKVFLECVQDMDHENMFWYRQDPGLGLRLIYFSYDVKMKEKGDIPEGYSVSREKKERFSLILESASTNQTSMYLCASSFPERPQHFGDGTRLSIL.

This chain connects TRBV7-9 to TRBJ1-4, with 8 bases aligning to TRBD1. Germline V gene lookup returns CDR1 SEHNR and CDR2 FQNEAQ (reference sequence). The CDR3 contains 14 residues. V shed 6 bases, J shed 5 bases, and the junction held 5 bases outside the gene matches. CDR3 bases: TGTGCCAGCAGGGACAGGGTAGAGAATGAAAAACTGTTTTTT. Its translation is CASRDRVENEKLFF. Complete variable domain (other parts from reference TRBV7-9 and TRBJ1-4): DTGVSQNPRHKITKRGQNVTFRCDPISEHNRLYWYRQTLGQGPEFLTYFQNEAQLEKSRLLSDRFSAERPKGSFSTLEIQRTEQGDSAMYLCASRDRVENEKLFFGSGTQLSVL.

The chain carries TRBV9 and TRBJ2-7, with 12 nucleotides matching TRBD2. Trimming cost V 0 bases and J 3 bases; bases outside gene matches: 7. The CDR3 covers 17 residues. Germline CDR1 SGDLS, CDR2 YYNGEE. The CDR3 is CASSVGRTSGTRYEQYF. The CDR3 DNA reads as TGTGCCAGCAGCGTAGGAAGGACTAGCGGGACCCGCTACGAGCAGTACTTC.

V usage is TRBV28 and J usage is TRBJ2-3; TRBD1 is a possible D gene (6 bases). Germline loops: CDR1 MDHEN, CDR2 SYDVKM. Trimming shortened V by 4 bases and J by 1 base, and 15 bases separated the two germline ends. The CDR3 length is 16 residues. In nucleotides, the CDR3 is TGTGCCAGCAGTTCCCACTCAGGGGCGGGCACAGATACGCAGTATTTT. Its translation: CASSSHSGAGTDTQYF.

The chain carries TRBV5-6 and TRBJ2-7; 8 nucleotides match TRBD1. The CDR3 has 13 amino acids. V shed 0 bases, J shed 10 bases, and the junction held 6 bases outside the gene matches. Per germline, CDR1 SGHDT and CDR2 YYEEEE. This CDR3 reads CASSLGPDRVQYF. The DNA of the CDR3 is TGTGCCAGCAGCTTGGGCCCGGACAGGGTACAGTACTTC.

This clone showed up just a few times. The chain is built from TRBV7-9 and TRBJ1-2, with unresolved D. This CDR3 comprises 13 residues. Between the trimmed V and J ends, which lost 2 bases and 1 base, there was a span of 5 bases. CDR1 and CDR2 (germline): SEHNR, FQNEAQ (reference sequence). CDR3 DNA sequence: TGTGCCAGCAGCTTAAACAGTAACTATGGCTACACCTTC. Residues: CASSLNSNYGYTF.

This chain uses TRBV21-1 with TRBJ2-6; the table calls TRBD1, which could not be checked here. TRBV21-1 is reported as a pseudogene. CDR3 length: 18 residues. The CDR3 spells CASRPPGQGDSGANVLTF. The CDR3 DNA reads as TGTGCCAGCAGACCACCGGGACAGGGGGACTCTGGGGCCAACGTCCTGACTTTC.

This clone has a single count. CDR3 in DNA: TGCGCCAGCAGCCATAGGACAGGCCTAGCCAAAAACATTCAGTACTTC. Translating it yields CASSHRTGLAKNIQYF. The chain joins TRBV4-1 to TRBJ2-4; TRBD1 aligns across 7 bases. V was clipped by 3 bases and J by 0 bases; unmatched bases: 5. CDR3 size: 16 residues. CDR1 and CDR2 (germline): MGHRA, YSYEKL.

The V gene is TRBV2, the J gene TRBJ2-3; TRBD1 agrees at 7 bases. The CDR3 extends over 15 amino acids. J gave up 6 bases and V 4 bases, and 10 bases lay outside the gene matches. CDR1 is SNHLY and CDR2 is FYNNEI in the germline V gene. The CDR3 nucleotides read TGTGCCAGCAGTGGCGACAGGGTCATGAGGGATACGCAGTATTTT. Its translation is CASSGDRVMRDTQYF.

V gene TRBV7-2 combines with J gene TRBJ2-6, with D possibly matching TRBD1 (5 bases). From germline, CDR1 is SGHTA and CDR2 FQGNSA. V was pared by 3 bases and J by 4 bases, with 10 bases between. This CDR3 has 15 amino acids. DNA for the CDR3: TGTGCCAGCAGCTTTTCAGGGTCCGGGGCCAACGTCCTGACTTTC. It codes for CASSFSGSGANVLTF.

The chain has TRBV5-1 and TRBJ2-2; tentative D call: TRBD1 (5 bases). CDR1 is SGHRS and CDR2 is YFSETQ in the germline V gene. V was pared by 0 bases and J by 1 base, with 7 bases between. The CDR3 spans 15 residues. The CDR3, as DNA: TGCGCCAGCAGCTTGGACAGGCAGAACACCGGGGAGCTGTTTTTT. Protein sequence: CASSLDRQNTGELFF. Variable domain in full (rest from reference TRBV5-1 and TRBJ2-2): KAGVTQTPRYLIKTRGQQVTLSCSPISGHRSVSWYQQTPGQGLQFLFEYFSETQRNKGNFPGRFSGRQFSNSRSEMNVSTLELGDSALYLCASSLDRQNTGELFFGEGSRLTVL.

The gene calls are TRBV25-1 and TRBJ2-2, with 9 positions matching TRBD2. Germline values: CDR1 MGHDK, CDR2 SYGVNS. J was trimmed by 4 bases and V by 2 bases; bases with no gene match: 8. The CDR3 sequence is 17 residues long. The CDR3 here is CASSERSAGGPTGELFF. Here the CDR3 DNA reads TGTGCCAGCAGTGAAAGATCTGCGGGAGGGCCCACCGGGGAGCTGTTTTTT.

The chain employs TRBV27 and TRBJ2-7; D is perhaps TRBD1 (6 bases). The CDR3 sequence is 15 residues long. Trimming stripped 8 bases from V and 2 bases from J, with 19 bases between. Germline V gene data show CDR1 as MNHEY and CDR2 as SMNVEV (reference sequence). CDR3 sequence reads: CASRPGQTGTYEQYF. CDR3 in DNA: TGTGCCAGCCGACCCGGACAAACAGGGACCTACGAGCAGTACTTC.

CDR3 DNA: TGTGCCTGGAGTGTAACCAGGGAGGGACAGCCCCAGCATTTT. This translates into CAWSVTREGQPQHF. The chain joins TRBV30 to TRBJ1-5; possible D gene TRBD1, 5 bases. Germline V gives CDR1 GTSNPN, CDR2 SVGIG (reference sequence). The CDR3 sequence is 14 residues long. V shed 0 bases and J shed 7 bases, with 13 bases lying between them.

The gene calls are TRBV28 and TRBJ2-2; 9 bases match TRBD1. The ends lost 6 bases at V and 6 bases at J; junction bases unmatched: 5. The CDR3 loop spans 14 amino acids. The germline V gene encodes CDR1 MDHEN and CDR2 SYDVKM. CDR3 region: CASRGTGKAGELFF. The CDR3 DNA follows: TGTGCCAGCAGGGGGACAGGGAAAGCCGGGGAGCTGTTTTTT.